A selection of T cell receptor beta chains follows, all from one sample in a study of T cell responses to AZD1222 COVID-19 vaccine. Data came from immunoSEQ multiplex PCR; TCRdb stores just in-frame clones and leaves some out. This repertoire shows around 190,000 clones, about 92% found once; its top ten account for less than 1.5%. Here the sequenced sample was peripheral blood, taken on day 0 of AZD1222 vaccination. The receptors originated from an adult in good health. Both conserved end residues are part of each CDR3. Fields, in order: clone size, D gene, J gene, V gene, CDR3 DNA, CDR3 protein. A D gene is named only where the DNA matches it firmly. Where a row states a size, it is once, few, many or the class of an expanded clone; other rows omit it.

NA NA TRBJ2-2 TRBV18 TGTGCCAGCTCAGCGAACACCGGGGAGCTGTTTTTT CASSANTGELFF
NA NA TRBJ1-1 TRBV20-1 TGCAGTGCGTGGGGGGCAAGGGCTTTCTTT CSAWGARAFF
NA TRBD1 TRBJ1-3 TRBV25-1 TGTGCCAGCCGTAGGACAGGGTTTGATTGGAACACCATATATTTT CASRRTGFDWNTIYF
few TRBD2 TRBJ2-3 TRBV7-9 TGTGCCAGCAGCTTAGAGCGGGGAGGGACCACAGATACGCAGTATTTT CASSLERGGTTDTQYF
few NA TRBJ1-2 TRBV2 TGTGCCAGCAGTGACCGCAGGATCTATGGCTACACCTTC CASSDRRIYGYTF
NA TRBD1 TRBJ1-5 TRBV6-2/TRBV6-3 TGTGCCAGCAGTTACACTACGGGACAGGGGGCAGTTGGGCATCAGCCCCAGCATTTT CASSYTTGQGAVGHQPQHF
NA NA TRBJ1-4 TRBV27 TGTGCCAGCAGTGTCATCTGGGGGGAAAAACTGTTTTTT CASSVIWGEKLFF
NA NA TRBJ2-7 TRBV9 TGTGCCAGCAGCGTAGATCTGGGGGCGTACGAGCAGTACTTC CASSVDLGAYEQYF
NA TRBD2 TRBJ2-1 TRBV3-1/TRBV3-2 TGTGCCAGCAGCCCGTCCCTGAAACTAGCGGGGGGGCGAAATGAGCAGTTCTTC CASSPSLKLAGGRNEQFF
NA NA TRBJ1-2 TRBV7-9 TGTGCCAGCACCACCGATGATGGCTACACCTTC CASTTDDGYTF
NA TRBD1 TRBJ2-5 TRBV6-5 TGTGCCAGCAGCCCGGGACAGGGGGGTGCGGAGACCCAGTACTTC CASSPGQGGAETQYF
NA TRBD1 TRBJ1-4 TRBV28 TGTGCCAGCAGTTCCGGACAGGGGGCGAGGGAAAAACTGTTTTTT CASSSGQGAREKLFF